The rows below give T cell receptor beta chains drawn from one sample of a study of T-cell reconstitution after alpha-beta-depleted transplantation in children. From the PCR reads, TCRdb called clonotypes with MiXCR, one entry per CDR3 protein. This repertoire shows roughly 610,000 distinct CDR3 sequences, approximately 10% found once; its top ten account for less than 5%. The source was PBMCs from the stem cell graft donor, collected from the stem cell graft. All receptors derive from a human donor who donated a stem cell graft to a child with acute myeloid leukemia. Each CDR3 is given with its conserved first and last residue. Each record gives: clone size, J gene, V gene, D gene, CDR3 protein, CDR3 DNA. A D gene is named only where the DNA matches it firmly. Some rows mark clone size as missing; the rest say once, few, many or name a class of expanded clone.

>NA|TRBJ1-5|TRBV20-1|NA
CSARAEDQPQHF
TGCAGTGCTAGAGCGGAGGATCAGCCCCAGCATTTT
>many|TRBJ2-3|TRBV2|TRBD2
CASSETSGVTDTQYF
TGTGCCAGCAGTGAAACTAGCGGGGTCACAGATACGCAGTATTTT
>few|TRBJ2-7|TRBV5-5|NA
CATRGDRDYEQYF
TGTGCCACCCGAGGAGACAGAGACTACGAGCAGTACTTC
>NA|TRBJ2-5|TRBV10-3|NA
CAISESGGRETQYF
TGTGCCATCAGTGAGTCAGGGGGGCGAGAGACCCAGTACTTC
>many|TRBJ2-1|TRBV21-1|NA
CASSKGNSSSYNEQFF
TGTGCCAGCAGCAAAGGAAACAGTAGCTCCTACAATGAGCAGTTCTTC
>few|TRBJ2-3|TRBV7-2|TRBD2
CASTRGLAGVVHF
TGTGCCAGCACCAGGGGACTAGCGGGTGTGGTCCATTTT
>few|TRBJ2-1|TRBV10-3|NA
CAITVSSSYNEQFF
TGTGCCATTACAGTATCGAGCTCCTACAATGAGCAGTTCTTC
>few|TRBJ1-4|TRBV2|TRBD1
CASRPPAGQIEKLFF
TGTGCCAGCAGACCCCCGGCGGGACAGATAGAAAAACTGTTTTTT
>NA|TRBJ2-1|TRBV6-2/TRBV6-3|NA
CASSYGWGASSYNEQFF
TGTGCCAGCAGTTACGGGTGGGGAGCGAGTTCCTACAATGAGCAGTTCTTC
>few|TRBJ1-1|TRBV27|TRBD1
CASSLPGGARAEAFF
TGTGCCAGCAGTCTCCCAGGGGGCGCGAGAGCTGAAGCTTTCTTT
>NA|TRBJ2-7|TRBV18|TRBD2
CASSRGLAGALEQYF
TGTGCCAGCTCACGCGGACTAGCGGGAGCTCTCGAGCAGTACTTC
>NA|TRBJ1-1|TRBV5-1|TRBD1
CASSLRDRGTEAFF
TGCGCCAGCAGCCTCCGGGACAGGGGTACTGAAGCTTTCTTT
>NA|TRBJ2-3|TRBV20-1|NA
CSARDRQLGTDTQYF
TGCAGTGCTAGAGATCGGCAACTAGGCACAGATACGCAGTATTTT
>NA|TRBJ1-3|TRBV7-8|NA
CASSLAGLFGNTIYF
TGTGCCAGCAGCTTAGCGGGACTTTTCGGAAACACCATATATTTT
>NA|TRBJ2-1|TRBV20-1|TRBD2
CSARAAIAGRNEQFF
TGCAGTGCTCGTGCCGCGATAGCGGGAAGGAATGAGCAGTTCTTC